Sequencing of this T cell receptor beta chain was carried out in a study of neurological immune-mediated disorders. The length of the CDR3 is 14 residues. V shed 3 bases and J shed 0 bases, with 5 bases lying between them. Many counts were recorded for this clonotype. Specified time point: technical triplicate 3. Using its own MiXCR run on the 5' RACE reads, TCRdb lists one record per CDR3 protein. The sample includes more than 25,000 distinct CDR3 sequences, about 16% of them seen just once. The receptor was isolated from a female donor with HTLV-1-associated myelopathy (HAM/TSP). Sequencing was performed on CD4+ T cells from blood. The chain carries TRBV12-3 or TRBV12-4 and TRBJ2-2; D possibly corresponds to TRBD2 (5 bases). CDR3 sequence: CASSFGANTGELFF. CDR3 bases: TGTGCCAGCAGTTTCGGGGCGAACACCGGGGAGCTGTTTTTT.